A selection of T cell receptor beta chains follows, all from one sample in a study of OX40 agonist ivuxolimab in advanced cancers. Sequencing was performed with immunoSEQ multiplex PCR; in TCRdb, only in-frame clones are kept and a portion is missing. The sample shows about 93,000 clones, approximately 89% of them seen only once. This sample comprised CD4+ or CD8+ T cells sorted from blood, obtained in a trial of the OX40 agonist ivuxolimab. Receptors were obtained from an adult with an advanced solid tumor such as melanoma, head and neck, liver or kidney cancer. Both conserved end residues are part of each CDR3. Each record gives: J gene, D gene, clone size, V gene, CDR3 protein, CDR3 DNA. A D gene is named only where the DNA matches it firmly. Some rows mark clone size as missing; the rest say once, few, many or name a class of expanded clone.

J gene: TRBJ2-2
D gene: TRBD1
clone size: NA
V gene: TRBV9
CDR3 protein: CASSLTGANTGELFF
CDR3 DNA: TGTGCCAGCAGCTTGACAGGGGCGAACACCGGGGAGCTGTTTTTT

J gene: TRBJ2-3
D gene: NA
clone size: NA
V gene: TRBV4-1
CDR3 protein: CASSQGGPRDTQYF
CDR3 DNA: TGCGCCAGCAGCCAAGGCGGACCCAGAGATACGCAGTATTTT

J gene: TRBJ2-2
D gene: TRBD2
clone size: NA
V gene: TRBV2
CDR3 protein: CASSRAGPNTGELFF
CDR3 DNA: TGTGCCAGCAGTAGAGCGGGACCGAACACCGGGGAGCTGTTTTTT

J gene: TRBJ2-7
D gene: NA
clone size: NA
V gene: TRBV14
CDR3 protein: CASSRVDRPGEQYF
CDR3 DNA: TGTGCCAGCAGCCGGGTCGACCGGCCGGGGGAGCAGTACTTC

J gene: TRBJ1-2
D gene: TRBD1
clone size: NA
V gene: TRBV2
CDR3 protein: CASSEGTGALYGYTF
CDR3 DNA: TGTGCCAGCAGTGAAGGGACAGGGGCACTCTATGGCTACACCTTC

J gene: TRBJ2-5
D gene: TRBD2
clone size: NA
V gene: TRBV28
CDR3 protein: CASSFSLAGESGETQYF
CDR3 DNA: TGTGCCAGCAGTTTCTCCCTAGCGGGAGAAAGCGGGGAGACCCAGTACTTC

J gene: TRBJ2-1
D gene: NA
clone size: NA
V gene: TRBV6-5
CDR3 protein: CASNYGGRYNEQFF
CDR3 DNA: TGTGCCAGCAATTACGGTGGCCGTTACAATGAGCAGTTCTTC

J gene: TRBJ2-2
D gene: TRBD2
clone size: NA
V gene: TRBV6-6
CDR3 protein: CASRSSGRDTGELFF
CDR3 DNA: TGTGCCAGCAGAAGTAGCGGGAGGGACACCGGGGAGCTGTTTTTT

J gene: TRBJ2-3
D gene: TRBD1
clone size: NA
V gene: TRBV5-1
CDR3 protein: CASSWGTGDTDTQYF
CDR3 DNA: TGCGCCAGCAGCTGGGGGACAGGGGACACAGATACGCAGTATTTT

J gene: TRBJ1-1
D gene: NA
clone size: few
V gene: TRBV7-6
CDR3 protein: CASSSRRNTEAFF
CDR3 DNA: TGTGCCAGCAGCTCAAGAAGGAACACTGAAGCTTTCTTT

J gene: TRBJ1-5
D gene: NA
clone size: NA
V gene: TRBV7-3
CDR3 protein: CASSLGPNQPQHF
CDR3 DNA: TGTGCCAGCAGCTTGGGACCCAATCAGCCCCAGCATTTT

J gene: TRBJ1-1
D gene: TRBD1
clone size: NA
V gene: TRBV6-5
CDR3 protein: CASSRGQMNTEAFF
CDR3 DNA: TGTGCCAGCAGCAGGGGACAGATGAACACTGAAGCTTTCTTT

J gene: TRBJ2-2
D gene: TRBD1
clone size: NA
V gene: TRBV6-6
CDR3 protein: CASSTGQLTGELFF
CDR3 DNA: TGTGCCAGCAGCACGGGACAGCTCACCGGGGAGCTGTTTTTT

J gene: TRBJ2-7
D gene: NA
clone size: NA
V gene: TRBV7-9
CDR3 protein: CASSPLGEEQYF
CDR3 DNA: TGTGCCAGCAGCCCCCTGGGTGAGGAGCAGTACTTC

J gene: TRBJ1-2
D gene: NA
clone size: NA
V gene: TRBV27
CDR3 protein: CASSLSGGRGYTF
CDR3 DNA: TGTGCCAGCAGTTTATCGGGGGGTAGGGGCTACACCTTC

J gene: TRBJ2-6
D gene: NA
clone size: NA
V gene: TRBV5-5
CDR3 protein: CASSFFSVFSGANVLTF
CDR3 DNA: TGTGCCAGCAGCTTTTTCTCAGTTTTCTCTGGGGCCAACGTCCTGACTTTC

J gene: TRBJ1-6
D gene: NA
clone size: NA
V gene: TRBV18
CDR3 protein: CASSPPGGDNSPLHF
CDR3 DNA: TGTGCCAGCTCACCACCGGGAGGGGATAATTCACCCCTCCACTTT

J gene: TRBJ2-7
D gene: TRBD2
clone size: NA
V gene: TRBV6-1
CDR3 protein: CASSELLGGNPYEQYF
CDR3 DNA: TGTGCCAGCAGCGAACTCTTGGGGGGGAACCCGTACGAGCAGTACTTC

J gene: TRBJ1-1
D gene: NA
clone size: once
V gene: TRBV4-3
CDR3 protein: CASSQDGQVNTEAFF
CDR3 DNA: TGCGCCAGCAGCCAAGATGGGCAGGTGAACACTGAAGCTTTCTTT

J gene: TRBJ2-3
D gene: TRBD2
clone size: NA
V gene: TRBV28
CDR3 protein: CASSLWSSGTSTDTQYF
CDR3 DNA: TGTGCCAGCAGTTTATGGTCTAGCGGGACTAGCACAGATACGCAGTATTTT

J gene: TRBJ1-1
D gene: NA
clone size: NA
V gene: TRBV25-1
CDR3 protein: CASSFGQRTEAFF
CDR3 DNA: TGTGCCAGCAGCTTTGGACAGCGGACTGAAGCTTTCTTT

J gene: TRBJ2-2
D gene: TRBD1
clone size: once
V gene: TRBV7-6
CDR3 protein: CASSRGQGGTGELFF
CDR3 DNA: TGTGCCAGCAGCCGTGGACAGGGAGGCACCGGGGAGCTGTTTTTT

J gene: TRBJ2-2
D gene: TRBD2
clone size: NA
V gene: TRBV5-4
CDR3 protein: CASSLGGLAGGTGELFF
CDR3 DNA: TGTGCCAGCAGCTTGGGGGGACTAGCGGGAGGCACCGGGGAGCTGTTTTTT

J gene: TRBJ1-1
D gene: TRBD1
clone size: NA
V gene: TRBV9
CDR3 protein: CASSAGRGQGAWDTEAFF
CDR3 DNA: TGTGCCAGCAGCGCCGGAAGAGGACAGGGGGCGTGGGACACTGAAGCTTTCTTT

J gene: TRBJ1-5
D gene: NA
clone size: NA
V gene: TRBV19
CDR3 protein: CASSIEPSNQPQHF
CDR3 DNA: TGTGCCAGTAGTATAGAGCCAAGCAATCAGCCCCAGCATTTT

J gene: TRBJ1-3
D gene: TRBD1
clone size: NA
V gene: TRBV28
CDR3 protein: CASSSPGQGSGNTIYF
CDR3 DNA: TGTGCCAGCAGTTCGCCGGGACAGGGGTCGGGAAACACCATATATTTT